The 6 T cell receptor beta chains given below trace back to one sample, sequenced in a study of cytomegalovirus exposure and HLA in healthy donors. Clones were read by immunoSEQ multiplex PCR, and TCRdb kept only the in-frame ones, dropping some. The sample holds about 200,000 clones, around 87% seen once. Sequenced material: PBMCs. The source of these receptors is a woman aged 18-29 years in good health and CMV-seropositive.

The genes are TRBV2 and TRBJ1-2; 8 positions match TRBD1. The CDR3 contains 12 residues. CDR1 is SNHLY, CDR2 FYNNEI, per germline. V was pared by 4 bases and J by 8 bases, with 3 bases of the junction left unmatched. This CDR3 reads CASSGTGNGYTF. In DNA form, the CDR3 reads TGTGCCAGCAGTGGGACAGGGAACGGCTACACCTTC.

This clone occurred once. V and J are TRBV27 and TRBJ1-2, with D perhaps TRBD1 (5 bases). The CDR3 covers 14 residues. Germline V gives CDR1 MNHEY, CDR2 SMNVEV (reference sequence). The ends were cut back, 4 bases at V and 5 bases at J, with 14 bases in the middle. The CDR3 DNA reads as TGTGCCAGCAGTTCCCCGGCGGGGGGATATGGCTACACCTTC. Translated: CASSSPAGGYGYTF.

This chain uses TRBV30 with TRBJ1-4; D gene uncertain. V lost 2 bases, J lost 7 bases, and 8 bases lay in between. The CDR3 sequence is 12 residues long. The V gene's germline CDR1 is GTSNPN and CDR2 SVGIG (reference sequence). CDR3 loop: CAWSIGFEKLFF. The CDR3 DNA sequence: TGTGCCTGGAGTATCGGGTTTGAAAAACTGTTTTTT.

The chain joins TRBV7-3 to TRBJ1-1; tentative D call: TRBD1 (6 bases). The CDR3 consists of 14 residues. Trimming shortened V by 1 base and J by 0 bases, and 6 bases separated the two germline ends. Germline V lookup: CDR1 SGHTA, CDR2 FQGTGA. CDR3 protein: CASSLRGLNTEAFF. Written as DNA, the CDR3 is TGTGCCAGCAGCTTAAGGGGGCTGAACACTGAAGCTTTCTTT.

The count of this clone is one. The chain links TRBV6-1 to TRBJ2-2, with 8 bases fitting TRBD1. Germline V gene lookup returns CDR1 MNHNS and CDR2 SASEGT. The CDR3 totals 15 residues. Germline trimming cut 3 bases from V and 5 bases from J; bases unmatched to any gene: 5. Written as DNA, the CDR3 is TGTGCCAGCAGTGATGCAGGGGGCGAGACCGGGGAGCTGTTTTTT. It is translated as CASSDAGGETGELFF.

The CDR3 reads CASSSGLQLYQETQYF. CDR3 coding DNA: TGTGCCAGCAGCTCGGGACTTCAATTGTACCAAGAGACCCAGTACTTC. V is TRBV11-1 and J is TRBJ2-5, with D perhaps matching TRBD2 (6 bases). V lost 4 bases and J 0 bases, leaving 15 bases between the germline ends. In germline, CDR1 is SGHAT, CDR2 FQDESV (reference sequence). The CDR3 extends over 16 amino acids.